These 23 T cell receptor beta chains were all obtained from the same sample, sequenced in a study of T cell responses to AZD1222 COVID-19 vaccine. The table came from immunoSEQ multiplex PCR; TCRdb's copy has only in-frame clones and leaves some out. The sample includes over 130,000 clones, approximately 90% of them seen just once. Material: peripheral blood, obtained on day 0 of AZD1222 vaccination. These receptors all stem from an adult in good health.

This rearrangement joins TRBV11-2 to TRBJ2-7; D tentatively reads TRBD1 or TRBD2 (6 bases each). V was cut by 3 bases and J by 2 bases, with 11 bases left in between. The length of the CDR3 is 14 residues. The germline gives CDR1 SGHAT, CDR2 FQNNGV. The CDR3 DNA reads as TGTGCCAGCAGCTTGGGGGGCTCAACCTACGAGCAGTACTTC. It codes for CASSLGGSTYEQYF.

The J gene is TRBJ1-2, the V gene TRBV6-5; 9 bases line up with TRBD1. V was pared by 5 bases and J by 8 bases, with 6 bases of the junction left unmatched. The CDR3 extends over 13 amino acids. CDR1 and CDR2 from the germline V gene are MNHEY and SVGAGI. As DNA, the CDR3 is TGTGCCAGCAGTAGTGACAGGGGGAAAGGCTACACCTTC. This gives the protein CASSSDRGKGYTF.

The V call is TRBV4-2, the J call TRBJ2-7; 10 bases are a match to TRBD2. V shed 0 bases and J 1 base; nucleotides not matched to a gene: 9. The CDR3 extends over 18 amino acids. Germline CDR1 LGHNA, CDR2 YNFKEQ. CDR3 loop: CASSQDGRPSGRSYEQYF. Written as DNA, the CDR3 is TGTGCCAGCAGCCAAGATGGTAGGCCTAGCGGGAGATCCTACGAGCAGTACTTC.

V gene TRBV18 combines with J gene TRBJ1-2; TRBD1 matches at 7 bases. Germline V gene data show CDR1 as KGHSH and CDR2 as LQKENI. This CDR3 comprises 15 residues. After removal of 3 bases from V and 4 bases from J, the junction contained 8 bases not matched to a gene. The CDR3 reads CASSPGTALIYGYTF. The CDR3 DNA is TGTGCCAGCTCACCCGGGACAGCGTTAATCTATGGCTACACCTTC. Looking up the rest from reference TRBV18 and TRBJ1-2 gives the full variable domain: NAGVMQNPRHLVRRRGQEARLRCSPMKGHSHVYWYRQLPEEGLKFMVYLQKENIIDESGMPKERFSAEFPKEGPSILRIQQVVRGDSAAYFCASSPGTALIYGYTFGSGTRLTVV.

This clone was picked up a small number of times. The chain is built from TRBV11-2 and TRBJ2-1; 9 bases are shared with TRBD1. The germline gives CDR1 SGHAT, CDR2 FQNNGV. With 2 bases clipped from V and 3 bases from J, the junction kept 14 bases outside the gene matches. This CDR3 spans 19 amino acids. CDR3: CASSLTPFTGTGFYNEQFF. DNA for the CDR3: TGTGCCAGCAGCTTAACGCCGTTCACCGGGACAGGGTTCTACAATGAGCAGTTCTTC. The full variable domain, rest sourced from reference TRBV11-2 and TRBJ2-1, is EAGVAQSPRYKIIEKRQSVAFWCNPISGHATLYWYQQILGQGPKLLIQFQNNGVVDDSQLPKDRFSAERLKGVDSTLKIQPAKLEDSAVYLCASSLTPFTGTGFYNEQFFGPGTRLTVL.

CDR3 bases: TGTGCCAGCAGCATAGGACAGGGCCGGGAAGCTTTCTTT. It encodes CASSIGQGREAFF. The rearrangement joins TRBV6-6 to TRBJ1-1; the match to TRBD1 covers 8 bases. Germline V CDR1 and CDR2: MNHNY, SVGAGI (reference sequence). The CDR3 sequence is 13 residues long. With 6 bases clipped from V and 8 bases from J, the junction kept 8 bases outside the gene matches.

CDR3 sequence: CSAAIGGEQYF. CDR3 nucleotides: TGCAGTGCTGCAATTGGGGGGGAGCAGTACTTC. The chain carries TRBV20-1 and TRBJ2-7, with TRBD2 as a possible D gene (6 bases). Germline loops: CDR1 DFQATT, CDR2 SNEGSKA (reference sequence). CDR3 size: 11 residues. With 5 bases removed from V and 7 bases from J, the gap between germline ends came to 12 bases.

The chain employs TRBV9 and TRBJ1-1; D call uncertain. Germline loops: CDR1 SGDLS, CDR2 YYNGEE. The germline V and J ends were trimmed by 1 base and 5 bases, with 9 bases remaining between them. The CDR3 is 13 amino acids. The CDR3 sequence is CASSVTEGTEAFF. The CDR3 coding sequence is TGTGCCAGCAGCGTAACAGAAGGAACTGAAGCTTTCTTT. Combining the CDR3 with reference TRBV9 and TRBJ1-1 gives the whole variable domain DSGVTQTPKHLITATGQRVTLRCSPRSGDLSVYWYQQSLDQGLQFLIQYYNGEERAKGNILERFSAQQFPDLHSELNLSSLELGDSALYFCASSVTEGTEAFFGQGTRLTVV.

The CDR3 DNA reads as TGCGCCAGCAGCTTACCCACAGGGGGTAACACTGAAGCTTTCTTT. Translation: CASSLPTGGNTEAFF. This chain connects TRBV5-1 to TRBJ1-1, with TRBD1 matching over 8 bases. The germline gives CDR1 SGHRS, CDR2 YFSETQ. The CDR3 runs to 15 residues. V gave up 2 bases and J gave up 2 bases; unmatched junction bases: 5.

The chain carries TRBV5-1 and TRBJ2-7; D call uncertain. Per the germline V gene, CDR1 is SGHRS and CDR2 is YFSETQ. There are 11 residues in the CDR3. V was clipped by 3 bases and J by 3 bases, with 4 bases between them. The CDR3 sequence is CASSWGYEQYF. The CDR3 DNA sequence: TGCGCCAGCAGCTGGGGCTACGAGCAGTACTTC.

This rearrangement joins TRBV14 to TRBJ2-2; D is possibly TRBD2 (5 bases). CDR1 and CDR2 from the germline V gene are SGHDN and FVKESK. Trimming stripped 5 bases from V and 0 bases from J, with 13 bases between. The CDR3 covers 16 residues. The CDR3 sequence is CASSSWPGSNTGELFF. The CDR3 bases are TGTGCCAGCAGCTCGTGGCCGGGATCGAACACCGGGGAGCTGTTTTTT.

This sequence joins TRBV27 and TRBJ2-3; 9 bases map to TRBD2. V dropped 6 bases and J dropped 6; count of bases not matched to a gene: 7. Germline-derived CDR1 and CDR2 are MNHEY and SMNVEV (reference sequence). This CDR3 has 14 amino acids. CDR3 in amino acids: CASRAGGPGDTQYF. CDR3 DNA: TGTGCCAGCAGAGCGGGAGGACCAGGGGATACGCAGTATTTT.

Points on this clone: Without the conserved terminal phenylalanine or tryptophan, this CDR3 likely stems from a read error. No DNA is shown, since the ends of the CDR3 on it are uncertain; the CDR3 is the one TCRdb lists. V and J are TRBV18 and TRBJ1-1. The CDR3 has 12 residues if both end residues are counted. Germline assignment: CDR1 KGHSH and CDR2 LQKENI. This CDR3 reads CASSPPRTDLTI.

V and J are TRBV27 and TRBJ2-7; D not certain. This CDR3 region has 10 residues. Germline loops: CDR1 MNHEY, CDR2 SMNVEV (reference sequence). Trimming removed 8 bases from V and 5 bases from J, with 7 bases in between. This CDR3 reads CASLRHEQYF. As DNA, the CDR3 is TGTGCCAGCCTTCGCCACGAGCAGTACTTC.

The V gene is TRBV5-6, the J gene TRBJ2-7; 8 bases align to TRBD2. There are 16 residues in the CDR3. Germline assignment: CDR1 SGHDT and CDR2 YYEEEE. V lost 2 bases, J lost 7 bases, and 14 bases stayed unmatched. This chain's CDR3 is CASSFPGTRGAGEQYF. The CDR3 bases are TGTGCCAGCAGCTTTCCCGGGACTAGGGGAGCGGGGGAGCAGTACTTC.

A few counts support this clone. The chain joins TRBV2 to TRBJ2-7; 9 nucleotides align to TRBD1. J was trimmed by 6 bases and V by 6 bases; bases with no gene match: 9. Germline assignment: CDR1 SNHLY and CDR2 FYNNEI. CDR3 length equals 14 residues. The CDR3 nucleotides are TGTGCCAGCAGACGCCTTGAGACAGGGGGCGAGCAGTACTTC. Translating gives CASRRLETGGEQYF.

On this clone: A junction end diverges from the germline sequence, so it may reflect a read error. This chain connects TRBV2 to TRBJ1-2, with D hard to call. Germline V gene lookup returns CDR1 SNHLY and CDR2 FYNNEI. CDR3 length: 11 residues. The CDR3 DNA follows: TGTGCCAGCAGTGTTTACCGGGAAGGGTATTTC. Amino acids: CASSVYREGYF.

The chain combines TRBV19 with TRBJ1-4; D not certain. CDR3 length: 16 residues. Germline V CDR1 and CDR2: LNHDA, SQIVND (reference sequence). V gave up 10 bases and J gave up 4 bases, with 22 bases separating them. The CDR3 DNA sequence: TGTGCCATCACTCTAGGGCTAGGGCTATATAATGAAAAACTGTTTTTT. Its translation: CAITLGLGLYNEKLFF.

V is TRBV11-3 and J is TRBJ2-1, with D possibly TRBD2 on 5 matching bases. Germline V lookup: CDR1 SGHNT, CDR2 YENEEA. Trimming stripped 3 bases from V and 8 bases from J, with 11 bases between. The CDR3 totals 13 residues. The DNA for the CDR3 is TGTGCCAGCAGCTTGAGTCGGCGGGATGAGCAGTTCTTC. Translated: CASSLSRRDEQFF.

The chain is built from TRBV19 and TRBJ1-1; D is possibly TRBD1 (6 bases). From germline, CDR1 is LNHDA and CDR2 SQIVND (reference sequence). This CDR3 spans 15 amino acids. Trimming cost V 5 bases and J 0 bases, with 13 bases left between them. The CDR3 DNA reads TGTGCCAGTAGTGCCGTGGACAGCTTGAACACTGAAGCTTTCTTT. Protein product: CASSAVDSLNTEAFF.

This rearrangement joins TRBV23-1 to TRBJ1-2, with D perhaps matching TRBD1 (5 bases). TRBV23-1 is placed among ORFs of uncertain function. V dropped 3 bases and J dropped 0 bases, with 8 bases sitting between them. CDR3 length equals 14 residues. This CDR3 is CASSHDSSNYGYTF. CDR3 coding DNA: TGCGCCAGCAGTCACGACAGCTCTAACTATGGCTACACCTTC.

This sequence joins TRBV4-1 and TRBJ1-3; 10 bases fit TRBD1. This CDR3 has 17 residues. Trimming cost V 1 base and J 2 bases; bases outside gene matches: 5. CDR1 is MGHRA, CDR2 YSYEKL, per germline. CDR3 coding DNA: TGCGCCAGCAGCCAAGCCCCCGGGACAGGGGCTGGAAACACCATATATTTT. The encoded protein is CASSQAPGTGAGNTIYF.

This chain uses TRBV6-4 with TRBJ2-2; 10 bases map to TRBD1. The CDR3 runs to 16 residues. In germline, CDR1 is MRHNA, CDR2 SNTAGT. V lost 0 bases, J lost 4 bases, and 2 bases stayed unmatched. CDR3 sequence (DNA): TGTGCCAGCAGTGACTCACGGGACAGGGGCACCGGGGAGCTGTTTTTT. It codes for CASSDSRDRGTGELFF.